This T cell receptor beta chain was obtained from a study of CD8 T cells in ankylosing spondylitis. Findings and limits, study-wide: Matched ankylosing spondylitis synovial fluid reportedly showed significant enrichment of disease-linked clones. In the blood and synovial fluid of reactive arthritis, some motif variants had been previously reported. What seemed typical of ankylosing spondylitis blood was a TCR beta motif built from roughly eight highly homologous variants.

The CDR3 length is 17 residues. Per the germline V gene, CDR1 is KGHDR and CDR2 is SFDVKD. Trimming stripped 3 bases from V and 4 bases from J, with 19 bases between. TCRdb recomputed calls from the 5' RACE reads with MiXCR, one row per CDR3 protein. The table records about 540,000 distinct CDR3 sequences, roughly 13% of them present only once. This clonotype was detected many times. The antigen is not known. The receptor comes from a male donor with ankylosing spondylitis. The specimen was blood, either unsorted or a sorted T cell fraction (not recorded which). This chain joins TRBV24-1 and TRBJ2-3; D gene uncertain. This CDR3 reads CATSDLKTSELPDTQYF. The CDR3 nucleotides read TGTGCCACCAGTGATCTGAAAACCAGCGAGCTCCCAGATACGCAGTATTTT.